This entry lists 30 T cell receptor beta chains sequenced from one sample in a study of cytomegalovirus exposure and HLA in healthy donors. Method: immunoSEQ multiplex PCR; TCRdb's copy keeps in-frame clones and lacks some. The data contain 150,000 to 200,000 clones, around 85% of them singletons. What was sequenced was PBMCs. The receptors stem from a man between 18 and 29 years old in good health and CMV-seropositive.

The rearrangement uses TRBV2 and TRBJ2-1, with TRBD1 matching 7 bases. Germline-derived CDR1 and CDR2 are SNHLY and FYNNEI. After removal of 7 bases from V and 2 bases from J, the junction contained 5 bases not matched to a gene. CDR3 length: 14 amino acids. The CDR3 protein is CASTAQGAYNEQFF. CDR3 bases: TGTGCCAGCACGGCGCAGGGGGCCTACAATGAGCAGTTCTTC. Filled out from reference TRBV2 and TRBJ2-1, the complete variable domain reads EPEVTQTPSHQVTQMGQEVILRCVPISNHLYFYWYRQILGQKVEFLVSFYNNEISEKSEIFDDQFSVERPDGSNFTLKIRSTKLEDSAMYFCASTAQGAYNEQFFGPGTRLTVL.

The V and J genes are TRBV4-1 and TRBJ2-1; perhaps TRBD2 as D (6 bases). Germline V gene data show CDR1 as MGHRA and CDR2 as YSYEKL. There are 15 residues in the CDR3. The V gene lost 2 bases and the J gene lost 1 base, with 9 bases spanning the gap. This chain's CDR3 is CASSQTGGSYNEQFF. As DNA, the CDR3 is TGCGCCAGCAGCCAAACTGGGGGGTCCTACAATGAGCAGTTCTTC.

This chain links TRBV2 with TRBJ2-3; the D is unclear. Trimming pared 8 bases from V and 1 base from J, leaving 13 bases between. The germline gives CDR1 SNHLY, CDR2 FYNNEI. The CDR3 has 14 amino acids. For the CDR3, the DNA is TGTGCCAGCGGCGGTGCGGCCCGCACAGATACGCAGTATTTT. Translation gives CASGGAARTDTQYF.

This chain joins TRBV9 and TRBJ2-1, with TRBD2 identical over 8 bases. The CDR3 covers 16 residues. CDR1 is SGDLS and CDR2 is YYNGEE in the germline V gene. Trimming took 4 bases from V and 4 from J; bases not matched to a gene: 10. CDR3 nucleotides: TGTGCCAGCAGCCCATATAAGGTAGCGGGGTACAATGAGCAGTTCTTC. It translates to CASSPYKVAGYNEQFF.

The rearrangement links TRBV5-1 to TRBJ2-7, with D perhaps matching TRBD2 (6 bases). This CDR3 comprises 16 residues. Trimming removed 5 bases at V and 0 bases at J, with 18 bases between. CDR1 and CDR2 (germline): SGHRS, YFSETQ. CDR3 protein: CASRGAGGLTSYEQYF. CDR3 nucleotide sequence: TGCGCCAGCAGGGGAGCGGGCGGACTCACCTCCTACGAGCAGTACTTC.

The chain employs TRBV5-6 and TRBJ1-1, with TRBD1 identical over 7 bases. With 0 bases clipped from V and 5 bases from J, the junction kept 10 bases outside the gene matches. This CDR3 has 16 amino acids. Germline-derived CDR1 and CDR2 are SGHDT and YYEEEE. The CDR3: CASSLGRRQGRTEAFF. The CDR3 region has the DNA TGTGCCAGCAGCTTGGGGCGTCGACAGGGTAGGACTGAAGCTTTCTTT.

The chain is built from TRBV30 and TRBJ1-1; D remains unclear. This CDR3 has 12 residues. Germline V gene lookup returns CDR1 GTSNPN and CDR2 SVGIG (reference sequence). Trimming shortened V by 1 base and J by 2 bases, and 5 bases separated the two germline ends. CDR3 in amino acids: CAWSELNTEAFF. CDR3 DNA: TGTGCCTGGAGTGAACTAAACACTGAAGCTTTCTTT.

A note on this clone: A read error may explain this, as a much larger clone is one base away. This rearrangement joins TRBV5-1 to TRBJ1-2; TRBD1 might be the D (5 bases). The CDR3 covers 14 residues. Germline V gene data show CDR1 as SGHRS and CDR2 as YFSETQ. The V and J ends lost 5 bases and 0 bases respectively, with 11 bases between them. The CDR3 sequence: CASSQQGANYGYTF. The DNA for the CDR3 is TGCGCCAGCAGTCAGCAGGGCGCTAACTATGGCTACACCTTC.

Here the CDR3 DNA reads TGTGCCAGCAGTGCCTCCAGTGGAGGGCGAGAGACCCAGTACTTC. It codes for CASSASSGGRETQYF. The chain links TRBV6-1 to TRBJ2-5; a weak D match, TRBD2 (6 bases). The CDR3 totals 15 residues. V was clipped by 4 bases and J by 4 bases, with 16 bases between them. Germline-derived CDR1 and CDR2 are MNHNS and SASEGT.

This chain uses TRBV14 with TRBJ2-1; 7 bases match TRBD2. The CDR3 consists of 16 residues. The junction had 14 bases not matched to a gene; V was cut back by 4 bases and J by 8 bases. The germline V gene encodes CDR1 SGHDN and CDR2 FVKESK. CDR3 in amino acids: CASSPYGEGMRDEQFF. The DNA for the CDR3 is TGTGCCAGCAGCCCCTACGGGGAGGGAATGAGGGATGAGCAGTTCTTC.

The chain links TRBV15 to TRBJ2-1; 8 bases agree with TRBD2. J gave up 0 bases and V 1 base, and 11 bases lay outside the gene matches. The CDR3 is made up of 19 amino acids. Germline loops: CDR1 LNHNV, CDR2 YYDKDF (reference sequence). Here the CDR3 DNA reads TGTGCCACCAGCAGAGGGCCGTGGACGGGAGGGCCCTCCTACAATGAGCAGTTCTTC. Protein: CATSRGPWTGGPSYNEQFF.

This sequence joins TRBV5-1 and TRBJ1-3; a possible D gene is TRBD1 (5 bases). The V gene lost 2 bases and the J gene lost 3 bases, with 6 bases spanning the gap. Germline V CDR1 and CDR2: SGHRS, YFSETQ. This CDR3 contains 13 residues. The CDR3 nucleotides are TGCGCCAGCAGCTTCGACAGTGGAAACACCATATATTTT. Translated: CASSFDSGNTIYF.

CDR3 DNA sequence: TGTGCCAGCAGCCTGGATTTGGGGGCGGGGGCAGATACGCAGTATTTT. It encodes CASSLDLGAGADTQYF. This rearrangement joins TRBV28 to TRBJ2-3; a weak D match, TRBD2 (7 bases). Germline assignment: CDR1 MDHEN and CDR2 SYDVKM. This CDR3 has 16 amino acids. Deletions cut 6 bases from V and 4 bases from J, with 20 bases between. Full variable domain (missing parts from reference TRBV28 and TRBJ2-3): DVKVTQSSRYLVKRTGEKVFLECVQDMDHENMFWYRQDPGLGLRLIYFSYDVKMKEKGDIPEGYSVSREKKERFSLILESASTNQTSMYLCASSLDLGAGADTQYFGPGTRLTVL.

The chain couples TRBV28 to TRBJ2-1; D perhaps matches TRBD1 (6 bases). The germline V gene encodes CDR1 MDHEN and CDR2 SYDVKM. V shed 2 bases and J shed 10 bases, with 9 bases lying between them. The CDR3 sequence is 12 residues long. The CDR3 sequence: CASSLGGHEQFF. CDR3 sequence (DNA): TGTGCCAGCAGTTTAGGGGGCCACGAGCAGTTCTTC.

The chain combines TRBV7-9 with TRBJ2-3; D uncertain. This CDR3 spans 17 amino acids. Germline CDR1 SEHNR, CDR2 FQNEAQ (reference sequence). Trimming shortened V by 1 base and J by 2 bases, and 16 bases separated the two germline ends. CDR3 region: CASSLDSLRHPTDTQYF. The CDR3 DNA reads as TGTGCCAGCAGCTTAGATAGCCTTCGCCACCCCACAGATACGCAGTATTTT.

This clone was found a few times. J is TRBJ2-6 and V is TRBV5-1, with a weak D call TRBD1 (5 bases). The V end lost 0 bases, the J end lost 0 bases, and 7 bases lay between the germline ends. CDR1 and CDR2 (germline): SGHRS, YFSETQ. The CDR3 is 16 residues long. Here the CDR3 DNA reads TGCGCCAGCAGCTTGGGACAGATCTCTGGGGCCAACGTCCTGACTTTC. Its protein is CASSLGQISGANVLTF.

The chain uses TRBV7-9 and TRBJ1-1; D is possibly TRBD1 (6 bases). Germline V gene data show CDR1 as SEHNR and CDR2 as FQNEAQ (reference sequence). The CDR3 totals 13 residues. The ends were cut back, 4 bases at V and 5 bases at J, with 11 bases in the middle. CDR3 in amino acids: CASSSQGSTEAFF. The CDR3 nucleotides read TGTGCCAGCAGCTCTCAGGGGAGTACTGAAGCTTTCTTT.

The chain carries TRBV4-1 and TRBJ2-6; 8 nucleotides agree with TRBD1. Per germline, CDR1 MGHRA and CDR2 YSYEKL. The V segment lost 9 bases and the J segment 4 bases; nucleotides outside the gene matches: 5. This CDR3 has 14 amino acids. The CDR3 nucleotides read TGCGCCAGTGCCAGGGGGCCAGGGGCCAACGTCCTGACTTTC. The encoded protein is CASARGPGANVLTF.

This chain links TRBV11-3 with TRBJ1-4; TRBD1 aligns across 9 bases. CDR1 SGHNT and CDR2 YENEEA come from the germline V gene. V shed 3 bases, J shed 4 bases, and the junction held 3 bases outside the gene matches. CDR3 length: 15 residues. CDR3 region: CASSFNRGLNEKLFF. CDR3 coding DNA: TGTGCCAGCAGCTTTAACAGGGGGCTTAATGAAAAACTGTTTTTT.

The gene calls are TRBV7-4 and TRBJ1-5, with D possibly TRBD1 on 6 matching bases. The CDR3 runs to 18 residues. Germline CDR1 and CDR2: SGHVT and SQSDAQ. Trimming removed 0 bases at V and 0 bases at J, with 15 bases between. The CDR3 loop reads CASSLAPDRPDSNQPQHF. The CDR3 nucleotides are TGTGCCAGCAGCTTAGCCCCCGACAGGCCAGATAGCAATCAGCCCCAGCATTTT.

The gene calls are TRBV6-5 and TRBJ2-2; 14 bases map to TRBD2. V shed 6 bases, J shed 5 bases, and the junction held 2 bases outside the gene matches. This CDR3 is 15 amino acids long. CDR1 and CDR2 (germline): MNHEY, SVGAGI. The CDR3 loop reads CASRGLAGVTGELFF. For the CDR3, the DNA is TGTGCCAGCAGGGGACTAGCGGGGGTGACCGGGGAGCTGTTTTTT.

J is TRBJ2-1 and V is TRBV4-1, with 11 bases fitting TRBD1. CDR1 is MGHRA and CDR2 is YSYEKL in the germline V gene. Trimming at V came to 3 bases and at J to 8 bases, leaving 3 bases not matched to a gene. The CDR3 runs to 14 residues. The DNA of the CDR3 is TGCGCCAGCAGCCAGGGGACAGGGGGACATGAGCAGTTCTTC. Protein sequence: CASSQGTGGHEQFF.

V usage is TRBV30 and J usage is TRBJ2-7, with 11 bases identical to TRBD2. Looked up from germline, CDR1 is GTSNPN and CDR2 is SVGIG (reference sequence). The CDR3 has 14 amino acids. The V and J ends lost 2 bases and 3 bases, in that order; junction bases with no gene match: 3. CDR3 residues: CAWSRGLAVYEQYF. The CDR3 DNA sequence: TGTGCCTGGAGTAGGGGACTAGCGGTCTACGAGCAGTACTTC.

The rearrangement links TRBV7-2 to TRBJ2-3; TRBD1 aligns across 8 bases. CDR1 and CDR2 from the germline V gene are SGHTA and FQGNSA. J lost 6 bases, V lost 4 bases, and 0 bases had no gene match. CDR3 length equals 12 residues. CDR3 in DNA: TGTGCCAGCAGCTGGGACAGGGATACGCAGTATTTT. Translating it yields CASSWDRDTQYF.

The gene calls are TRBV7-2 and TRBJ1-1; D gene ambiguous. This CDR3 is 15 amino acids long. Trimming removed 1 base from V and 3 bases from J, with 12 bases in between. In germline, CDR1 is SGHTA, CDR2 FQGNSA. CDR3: CASSLDLAVYTEAFF. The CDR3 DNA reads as TGTGCCAGCAGCTTAGACCTCGCGGTGTACACTGAAGCTTTCTTT.

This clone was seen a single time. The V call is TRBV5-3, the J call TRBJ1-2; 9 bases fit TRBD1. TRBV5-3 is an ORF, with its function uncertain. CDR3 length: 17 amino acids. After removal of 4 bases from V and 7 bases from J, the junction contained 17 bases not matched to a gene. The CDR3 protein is CARSPLGRGQGQFGYTF. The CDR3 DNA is TGTGCCAGAAGCCCCTTAGGGAGGGGACAGGGTCAATTTGGCTACACCTTC.

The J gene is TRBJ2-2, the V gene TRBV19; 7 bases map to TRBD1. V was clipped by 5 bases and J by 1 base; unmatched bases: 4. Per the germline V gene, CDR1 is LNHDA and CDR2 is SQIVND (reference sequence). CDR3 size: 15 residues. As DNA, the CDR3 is TGTGCCAGTAGTCCCCGGACAGGGAACACCGGGGAGCTGTTTTTT. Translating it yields CASSPRTGNTGELFF.

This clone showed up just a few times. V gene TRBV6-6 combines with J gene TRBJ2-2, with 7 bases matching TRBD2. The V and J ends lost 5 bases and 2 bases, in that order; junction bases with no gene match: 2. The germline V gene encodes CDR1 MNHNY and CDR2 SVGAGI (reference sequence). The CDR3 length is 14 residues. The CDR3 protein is CASSLAVNTGELFF. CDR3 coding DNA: TGTGCCAGCAGTCTAGCGGTAAACACCGGGGAGCTGTTTTTT.

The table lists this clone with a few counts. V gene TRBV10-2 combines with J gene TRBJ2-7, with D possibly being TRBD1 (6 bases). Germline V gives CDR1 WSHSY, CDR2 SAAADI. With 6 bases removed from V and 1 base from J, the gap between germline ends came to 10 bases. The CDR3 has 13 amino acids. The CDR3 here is CASSRDTSYEQYF. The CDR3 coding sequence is TGCGCCAGCAGCCGGGACACATCCTACGAGCAGTACTTC.

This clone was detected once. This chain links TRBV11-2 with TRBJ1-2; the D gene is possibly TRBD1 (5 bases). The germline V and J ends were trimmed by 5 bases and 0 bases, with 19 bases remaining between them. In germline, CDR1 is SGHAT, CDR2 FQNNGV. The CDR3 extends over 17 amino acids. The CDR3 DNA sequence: TGTGCCAGCAGCGGGGCGGGACTGCCTCCAGCTAACTATGGCTACACCTTC. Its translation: CASSGAGLPPANYGYTF.